The 17 T cell receptor beta chains reported below all come from one sample, sequenced in a study of control samples from healthy donors and cancer patients. The data were produced by immunoSEQ multiplex PCR, yet TCRdb's version contains in-frame clones alone and is incomplete. The table lists roughly 100,000 clones, roughly four fifths of them singletons, with approximately 13% in the top ten. Sequences were obtained from blood. The receptors shown here come from a woman aged 50 to 60 in good health.

The V call is TRBV18, the J call TRBJ2-1, with D possibly TRBD1 on 5 matching bases. The CDR3 is 16 residues long. Germline CDR1 KGHSH, CDR2 LQKENI. The ends were cut back, 6 bases at V and 1 base at J, with 16 bases in the middle. CDR3 DNA: TGTGCCAGCTCGCGGTCAGGGCCCGGGTCCTACAATGAGCAGTTCTTC. It encodes CASSRSGPGSYNEQFF. The variable domain in full, completed from reference TRBV18 and TRBJ2-1, reads NAGVMQNPRHLVRRRGQEARLRCSPMKGHSHVYWYRQLPEEGLKFMVYLQKENIIDESGMPKERFSAEFPKEGPSILRIQQVVRGDSAAYFCASSRSGPGSYNEQFFGPGTRLTVL.

This sequence joins TRBV3-1 (or the pseudogene TRBV3-2) and TRBJ2-2; D is perhaps TRBD2 (5 bases). The germline V gene has CDR1 LGHDT and CDR2 YNNKEL (reference sequence). Trimming removed 3 bases from V and 3 bases from J, with 5 bases in between. The CDR3 runs 13 residues. CDR3 residues: CASSQRDTGELFF. In DNA, the CDR3 is TGTGCCAGCAGCCAGAGGGACACCGGGGAGCTGTTTTTT.

This chain connects TRBV19 to TRBJ2-4, with D possibly being TRBD1 (6 bases). Germline lookup yields CDR1 LNHDA and CDR2 SQIVND (reference sequence). The CDR3 has 13 residues. Trimming stripped 9 bases from V and 8 bases from J, with 17 bases between. CDR3 sequence reads: CARRDNLRDIQYF. CDR3 coding DNA: TGTGCCAGACGGGACAACCTAAGGGACATTCAGTACTTC.

The chain carries TRBV4-3 and TRBJ1-5, with D possibly being TRBD1 (6 bases). The CDR3 covers 15 residues. Per germline, CDR1 LGHNA and CDR2 YSLEER. V lost 0 bases, J lost 7 bases, and 13 bases lay in between. CDR3 DNA: TGCGCCAGCAGCCAAGACTACGGGGGCGAACAGCCCCAGCATTTT. Encoded protein: CASSQDYGGEQPQHF.

This chain connects TRBV5-5 to TRBJ2-1; TRBD1 matches at 7 bases. V lost 2 bases, J lost 5 bases, and 10 bases stayed unmatched. CDR1 is SGHKS, CDR2 YYEKEE, per germline (reference sequence). The CDR3 spans 16 residues. The CDR3 here is CASSLTGTASHNEQFF. The CDR3 DNA sequence: TGTGCCAGCAGCTTAACCGGGACAGCCTCTCACAATGAGCAGTTCTTC.

This clone was seen just once. One junction end disagrees with the germline gene, perhaps due to a read error. The CDR3 protein is CASTPGQDYNEQFF. The CDR3 DNA sequence: TGCGCCAGCACCCCGGGACAGGACTACAATGAGCAGTTCTTC. V is TRBV6-6 and J is TRBJ2-1; TRBD1 aligns across 8 bases. CDR1 and CDR2 (germline): MNHNY, SVGAGI (reference sequence). The CDR3 runs 14 residues.

This chain uses TRBV13 with TRBJ1-6; 7 bases align to TRBD1. Germline CDR1 and CDR2: PRHDT and FYEKMQ (reference sequence). V was clipped by 4 bases and J by 7 bases; unmatched bases: 7. This CDR3 comprises 15 residues. The CDR3 DNA reads as TGTGCCAGCAGCTCAACAGGGGAATTGAATTCACCCCTCCACTTT. Translated, it gives CASSSTGELNSPLHF.

Worth noting for this clone: Other DNA sequences in this specimen translate into the identical CDR3. The genes are TRBV25-1 and TRBJ1-2; no clear D gene. CDR3 length: 14 residues. Trimming removed 4 bases from V and 2 bases from J, with 11 bases in between. Germline V lookup: CDR1 MGHDK, CDR2 SYGVNS. The CDR3 is CASSVGQRNYGYTF. DNA of the CDR3: TGTGCCAGCAGTGTAGGGCAGAGGAACTATGGCTACACCTTC.

This clone has just one count. This chain connects TRBV7-8 to TRBJ1-2; possible D gene TRBD1, 5 bases. There are 16 residues in the CDR3. The V end lost 5 bases, the J end lost 4 bases, and 20 bases lay between the germline ends. Per the germline V gene, CDR1 is SGHVS and CDR2 is FQNEAQ. The CDR3 reads CASSGTREAYGYGYTF. CDR3 DNA: TGTGCCAGCAGCGGGACCAGGGAGGCTTACGGCTATGGCTACACCTTC.

The chain carries TRBV7-9 and TRBJ2-3; D possibly corresponds to TRBD2 (6 bases). Between the trimmed V and J ends, which lost 6 bases and 2 bases, there was a span of 9 bases. This CDR3 contains 13 residues. Germline CDR1 is SEHNR and CDR2 is FQNEAQ (reference sequence). The CDR3 nucleotides read TGTGCCAGCAGTTGGGGGGACACAGATACGCAGTATTTT. Its protein product is CASSWGDTDTQYF.

This chain links TRBV28 with TRBJ2-7; D unresolved. Germline V lookup: CDR1 MDHEN, CDR2 SYDVKM. The CDR3 contains 13 residues. V lost 1 base to trimming and J lost 4 bases, with 8 bases between them. The CDR3 bases are TGTGCCAGCAGTTTATTCTCAGCTTACGAGCAGTACTTC. This sequence encodes CASSLFSAYEQYF.

The J gene is TRBJ2-7, the V gene TRBV4-3; D may match TRBD1 or TRBD2 (5 bases each). Germline CDR1 LGHNA, CDR2 YSLEER. This CDR3 region has 15 residues. The V gene lost 1 base and the J gene lost 1 base, with 11 bases spanning the gap. CDR3 region: CASSQARDGSYEQYF. The CDR3 DNA reads as TGCGCCAGCAGCCAAGCCCGGGACGGGTCCTACGAGCAGTACTTC.

The count of this clone is one. The V call is TRBV7-3, the J call TRBJ2-3, with 9 positions matching TRBD1. Looked up from germline, CDR1 is SGHTA and CDR2 is FQGTGA. V lost 5 bases to trimming and J lost 4 bases; unmatched junction nucleotides: 10. The CDR3 contains 16 residues. DNA for the CDR3: TGTGCCAGCAGCCCGGGGACAGGGTTTCTGGCAGATACGCAGTATTTT. Residues: CASSPGTGFLADTQYF.

The chain uses TRBV2 and TRBJ2-2, with TRBD2 matching over 10 bases. The germline gives CDR1 SNHLY, CDR2 FYNNEI. Trimming at V came to 9 bases and at J to 5 bases, leaving 6 bases not matched to a gene. There are 14 residues in the CDR3. CDR3: CARQRGGATGELFF. The CDR3 DNA is TGTGCCAGACAGCGGGGGGGAGCAACCGGGGAGCTGTTTTTT. The variable domain in full, completed from reference TRBV2 and TRBJ2-2, reads EPEVTQTPSHQVTQMGQEVILRCVPISNHLYFYWYRQILGQKVEFLVSFYNNEISEKSEIFDDQFSVERPDGSNFTLKIRSTKLEDSAMYFCARQRGGATGELFFGEGSRLTVL.

Comment on this clone: One end of the junction fails to match germline, which may point to a read error. The chain couples TRBV27 to TRBJ2-1, with D tentatively TRBD2 (5 bases). The length of the CDR3 is 17 residues. Germline CDR1 is MNHEY and CDR2 is SMNVEV (reference sequence). CDR3 loop: CASNLLTPDWEYNEQFF. The CDR3 bases are TGTGCCAGCAATTTATTAACCCCAGACTGGGAGTACAATGAGCAGTTCTTC.

J is TRBJ2-7 and V is TRBV30; a possible D gene is TRBD2 (6 bases). The germline gives CDR1 GTSNPN, CDR2 SVGIG (reference sequence). The V end lost 1 base, the J end lost 3 bases, and 10 bases lay between the germline ends. The CDR3 sequence is 13 residues long. CDR3 sequence (DNA): TGTGCCTGGAGTGCGGGACTTCGCTACGAGCAGTACTTC. It translates to CAWSAGLRYEQYF.

This clone has just one count. The V gene is TRBV25-1, the J gene TRBJ2-5, with D possibly matching TRBD2 (5 bases). From germline, CDR1 is MGHDK and CDR2 SYGVNS. The CDR3 contains 15 residues. V was cut by 1 base and J by 5 bases, with 14 bases left in between. CDR3 protein: CASSEFEGAAETQYF. The CDR3 DNA follows: TGTGCCAGCAGTGAATTCGAGGGCGCTGCGGAGACCCAGTACTTC.